What follows is one T cell receptor beta chain and its context. This clone was seen just once. It lacks a known antigen. Per-base quality was not reported, and no clone a single base away is much larger than it. Participants in the prospective study were aged roughly 18 to 100 years, lived in 20 to 30 United States geographic areas, and enrolled through a virtual design. Cohort assignment in the prospective study relied on participant-reported clinical history from a screening survey and a study questionnaire. Recovered participants in ImmuneRACE Cohort 3 were defined as having two consecutive negative NP/OP PCR tests, clearance from a healthcare professional, or resolution of symptoms. In the prospective study, mobile phlebotomists collected whole blood, serum and a nasopharyngeal or oropharyngeal swab from each participant. Over a roughly 2-month period, participants in the prospective study had the option of providing additional blood draws and questionnaires. Before DNA extraction, prospective study blood samples were shipped either frozen or at room temperature.

TCRbeta CDR3 regions were amplified from genomic DNA using the immunoSEQ Assay, a bias-controlled multiplex PCR. The source study handled its data this way. The number of nucleated cells in each sample was estimated by amplification of reference gene primers within the assay. Sequence reads were collapsed and filtered to measure the absolute abundance of every unique TCRbeta CDR3 rearrangement. For each sample, productive Simpson clonality was calculated as the square root of Simpson's diversity index over productive rearrangements. TCRdb obtained this table from immuneACCESS and retained in-frame rearrangements with V and J assigned. These tables miss some clones; where compared with another copy, unresolved V genes account for less than half of the shortfall, and the remainder is unexplained. V and J calls and clone size are as listed in that table; D and trimming were resolved from the DNA. The sample profile shows a few hundred thousand clones; 84% of them were found once. Approximately 6.8% of the sample belongs to the ten largest clones.

Reading the germline V gene gives CDR1 SNHLY and CDR2 FYNNEI. V was cut back by 7 bases and J by 3 bases, leaving a gap of 8 bases between them. The CDR3 covers 12 residues, taking in both the cysteine and the phenylalanine. Only the CDR3 region is kept as DNA, spanning 36 bases read in frame from base 1. This specimen comes from a study of blood T cell repertoires in COVID-19 (dated by TCRdb to about 2020). About the investigation overall: Collaborator samples came from the United States, Italy and Spain and covered acute and convalescent phases of COVID-19. The dataset comprised deeply sampled blood TCRbeta repertoires from subjects exposed to, actively infected with, or recovered from COVID-19. Where available, HLA class I and class II types were obtained from metadata supplied by the sample provider rather than from assay-based typing. The repertoires were released in a freely available public database meant as a resource for research on the immune response to SARS-CoV-2. The material from the prospective study consisted of cDNA or gDNA derived from T cells, B-cell-depleted T cells, or PBMCs. The samples were drawn from the first 160 participants of the ongoing ImmuneRACE study and from over 950 subjects provided by 6 global collaborators. A de-identified subject ID, COVID-19 status, age in years and sex were almost always included in the sample metadata. Beyond this particular receptor, the publication reports: The amount of clinical and demographic metadata varied by source and participant and was provided uncurated.

Input material: PBMCs or T cells enriched from blood (not recorded which). Recombination joined TRBV2 with TRBJ2-3; TRBD1 is a weak D gene call, 5 bases matching. The TCR originated in a woman aged 40 to 55 who had recovered from COVID-19. The nucleotides read TGTGCCAGCAACTCAGGGACAGATACGCAGTATTTT. Translated, it gives CASNSGTDTQYF. With the rest looked up from the reference TRBV2 and TRBJ2-3 genes rather than sequenced, the full variable domain is EPEVTQTPSHQVTQMGQEVILRCVPISNHLYFYWYRQILGQKVEFLVSFYNNEISEKSEIFDDQFSVERPDGSNFTLKIRSTKLEDSAMYFCASNSGTDTQYFGPGTRLTVL.